The rows below give T cell receptor beta chains drawn from one sample of a study of blood T cells in healthy people across ages. TCRdb reprocessed the 5' RACE reads via MiXCR and lists one record per CDR3 protein. The sample comprises about 650,000 distinct CDR3 sequences, approximately 31% of which are singletons, and over 15% rests with the top ten. The material sequenced was blood. These receptors were taken from an elderly woman in good health. The CDR3 runs from the conserved cysteine through the conserved F or W. Each record gives: V gene, J gene, CDR3 protein.

>TRBV5-1|TRBJ2-7
CASRLGTASYEQYF
>TRBV4-2|TRBJ1-4
CASSPGTPVLFF
>TRBV20-1|TRBJ1-3
CSARATVAGNTIYF
>TRBV7-2|TRBJ2-1
CASSSTSGGTTVNEQFF
>TRBV19|TRBJ2-3
CASSTRATQYF
>TRBV5-1|TRBJ1-2
CASSFSTVNYGYTF
>TRBV20-1|TRBJ2-1
CSALKRYEQFF
>TRBV10-3|TRBJ2-6
CAISFGQGAMGANVLTF
>TRBV10-3|TRBJ2-3
CAISERRGSADTQYF
>TRBV9|TRBJ1-3
CASSDRSGAAGNTIYF
>TRBV20-1|TRBJ2-1
CSARGPGTSGLSYNEQFF
>TRBV7-6|TRBJ2-1
CASSLVGGVPNEQFF
>TRBV5-1|TRBJ1-2
CASSPGTVGHGYTF